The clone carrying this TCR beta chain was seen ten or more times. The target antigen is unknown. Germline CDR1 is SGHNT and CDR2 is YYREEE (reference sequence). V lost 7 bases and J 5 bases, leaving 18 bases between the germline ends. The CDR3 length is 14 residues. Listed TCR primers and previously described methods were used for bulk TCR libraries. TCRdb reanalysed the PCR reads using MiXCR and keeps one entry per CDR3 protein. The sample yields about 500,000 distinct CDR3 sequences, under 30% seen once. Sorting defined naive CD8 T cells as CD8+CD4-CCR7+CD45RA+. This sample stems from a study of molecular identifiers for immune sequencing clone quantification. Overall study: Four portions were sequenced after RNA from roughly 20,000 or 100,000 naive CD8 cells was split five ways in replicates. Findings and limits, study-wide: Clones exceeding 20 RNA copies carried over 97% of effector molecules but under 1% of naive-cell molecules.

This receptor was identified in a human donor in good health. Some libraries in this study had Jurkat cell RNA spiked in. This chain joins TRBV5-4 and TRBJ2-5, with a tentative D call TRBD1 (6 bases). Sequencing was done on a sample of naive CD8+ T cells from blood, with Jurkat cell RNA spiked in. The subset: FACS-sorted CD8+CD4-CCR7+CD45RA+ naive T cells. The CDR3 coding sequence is TGTGCCAGCCGACCCGTAGGGGGTGGCGAGACCCAGTACTTC. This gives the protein CASRPVGGGETQYF.